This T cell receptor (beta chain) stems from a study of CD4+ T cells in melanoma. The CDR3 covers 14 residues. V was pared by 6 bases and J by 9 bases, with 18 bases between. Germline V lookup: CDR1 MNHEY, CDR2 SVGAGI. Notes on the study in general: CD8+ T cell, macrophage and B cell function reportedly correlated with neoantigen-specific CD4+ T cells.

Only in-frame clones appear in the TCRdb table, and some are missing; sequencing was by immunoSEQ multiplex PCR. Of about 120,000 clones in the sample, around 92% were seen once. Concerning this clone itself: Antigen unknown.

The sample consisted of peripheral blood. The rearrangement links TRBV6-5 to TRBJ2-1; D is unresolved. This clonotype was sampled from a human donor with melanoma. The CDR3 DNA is TGTGCCAGCAGGGTAGATAGTTCTAGAAGTGAGCAGTTCTTC. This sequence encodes CASRVDSSRSEQFF.